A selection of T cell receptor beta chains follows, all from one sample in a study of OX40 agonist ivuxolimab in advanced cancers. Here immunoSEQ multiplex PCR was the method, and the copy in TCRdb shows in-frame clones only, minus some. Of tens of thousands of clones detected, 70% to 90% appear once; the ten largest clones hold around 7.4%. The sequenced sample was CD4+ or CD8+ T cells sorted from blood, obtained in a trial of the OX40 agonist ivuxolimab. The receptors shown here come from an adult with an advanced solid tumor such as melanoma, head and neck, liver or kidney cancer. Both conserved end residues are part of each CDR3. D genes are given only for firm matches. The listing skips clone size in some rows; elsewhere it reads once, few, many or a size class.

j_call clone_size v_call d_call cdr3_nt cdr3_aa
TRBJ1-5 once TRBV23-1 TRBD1 TGCGCCCCAGGGACAGCAACCAATCAGCCCCAGCATTTT CAPGTATNQPQHF
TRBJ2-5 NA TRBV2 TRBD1 TGTGCCAGCGACAGGGGGCAAGAGACCCAGTACTTC CASDRGQETQYF
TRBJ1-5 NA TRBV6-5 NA TGTGCCAGCAGACCCGGACAGTCGTGGTGGCCCCAGCATTTT CASRPGQSWWPQHF
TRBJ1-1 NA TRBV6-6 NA TGTGCCAGCAGTTACGGGGGGGGTGAAGCTTTCTTT CASSYGGGEAFF
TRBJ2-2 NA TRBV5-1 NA TGCGCCAGCAGCTTGATACCCGGGACGGCAAACACCGGGGAGCTGTTTTTT CASSLIPGTANTGELFF
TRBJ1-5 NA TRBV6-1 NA TGTGCCAGCAGTGAAGTGTTATGGAGTCAGCCCCAGCATTTT CASSEVLWSQPQHF
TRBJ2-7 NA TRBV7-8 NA TGTGCCAGCAGGCGAGGGGAGGAAGGCGAGCAGTACTTC CASRRGEEGEQYF
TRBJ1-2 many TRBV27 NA TGTGCCAGCAGTTTCGGGACGGAACGGGGATATGGCTACACCTTC CASSFGTERGYGYTF
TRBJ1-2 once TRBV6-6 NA TGTGCCAGCAGTTACGCAGTAAACTATGGCTACACCTTC CASSYAVNYGYTF
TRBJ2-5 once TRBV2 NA TGTGCCAGCAGTAGTGAGCTCCTCCAAGAGACCCAGTACTTC CASSSELLQETQYF
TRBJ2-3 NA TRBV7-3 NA TGTGCCAGCAGCCCCCAAATGGGTGGCGCAGATACGCAGTATTTT CASSPQMGGADTQYF
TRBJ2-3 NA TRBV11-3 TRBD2 TGTGCCAGCCGCCAAAAACGGACTAGCGGGAGAGACCCTAGCACAGATACGCAGTATTTT CASRQKRTSGRDPSTDTQYF
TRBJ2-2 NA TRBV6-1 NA TGTGCCAGCACTCTAGATCAGACCGGGGAGCTGTTTTTT CASTLDQTGELFF
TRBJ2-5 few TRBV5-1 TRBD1 TGCGCCAGCAGCCAGGACAGGGGGGGCCAGTACTTC CASSQDRGGQYF
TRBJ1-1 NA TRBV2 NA TGTGCCAGCAATCTAGGGCGGGGACTAGGGAGCACTGAAGCTTTCTTT CASNLGRGLGSTEAFF
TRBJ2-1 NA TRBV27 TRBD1 TGTGCCAGCAGTGCAGGGGGTCCAGACAATGAGCAGTTCTTC CASSAGGPDNEQFF
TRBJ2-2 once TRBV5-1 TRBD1 TGCGCCAGCAGCTTGGGAGGGGGACAGGCATACACCGGGGAGCTGTTTTTT CASSLGGGQAYTGELFF
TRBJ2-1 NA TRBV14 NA TGTGCCAGCAGCCAAGTTAATGAGCAGTTCTTC CASSQVNEQFF
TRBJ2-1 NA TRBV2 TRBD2 TGTGCCAGTGAAACTAGCGGGAGCTACAATGAGCAGTTCTTC CASETSGSYNEQFF
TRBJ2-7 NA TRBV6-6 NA TGTGCCAGCAGTTACTCGGCGGGCTCCTACGAGCAGTACTTC CASSYSAGSYEQYF
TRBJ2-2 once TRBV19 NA TGTGCCAGTAGGGGGCAATTTACCGGGGAGCTGTTTTTT CASRGQFTGELFF
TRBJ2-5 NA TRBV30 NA TGTGCCTGGAGTGATCGTCGGGGGATCGGAGAGACCCAGTACTTC CAWSDRRGIGETQYF
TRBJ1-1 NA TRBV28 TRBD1 TGTGCCAGCAGCCAAGGACAGGGCTCTGAAGCTTTCTTT CASSQGQGSEAFF
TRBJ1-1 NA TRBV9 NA TGTGCCAGCAGCGTTAGGCTCGGAACTGAAGCTTTCTTT CASSVRLGTEAFF
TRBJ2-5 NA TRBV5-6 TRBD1 TGTGCCAGCAGCCTCGGGACAGATGTAGAGACCCAGTACTTC CASSLGTDVETQYF
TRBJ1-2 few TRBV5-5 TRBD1 TGTGCCAGCAGCGTTCAGGGGGCGCTCGCGGGCTACACCTTC CASSVQGALAGYTF
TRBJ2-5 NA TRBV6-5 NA TGTGCCAGCAGTTACGGGGCAGAAGGGACCCAGTACTTC CASSYGAEGTQYF
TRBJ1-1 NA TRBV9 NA TGTGCCAGCAGCGTAGGTGAGGGGCTTACTGAAGCTTTCTTT CASSVGEGLTEAFF
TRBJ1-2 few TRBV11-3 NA TGTGCCAGCAGCTTGGGGGGTCTTGGCTACACCTTC CASSLGGLGYTF
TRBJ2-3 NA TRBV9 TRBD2 TGTGCCAGCAGCGATCAAATAGCGGGAGTCCGTACAGATACGCAGTATTTT CASSDQIAGVRTDTQYF
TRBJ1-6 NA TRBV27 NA TGTGCCAGCAGTTTATCATGGGGGCTGGACTCACCCCTCCACTTT CASSLSWGLDSPLHF
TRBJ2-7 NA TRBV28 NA TGTGCCAGCGGCGGGTACTACGAGCAGTACTTC CASGGYYEQYF
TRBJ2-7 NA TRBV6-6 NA TGTGCCAGCAGTTACCTCCAGGGGACCTCCTACGAGCAGTACTTC CASSYLQGTSYEQYF
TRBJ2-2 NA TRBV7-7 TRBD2 TGTGCTAGCAGCCTCACTAGCGGGAGTGCCGGGGAGCTGTTTTTT CASSLTSGSAGELFF
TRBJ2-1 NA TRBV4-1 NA TGCGCCAGCAGCCAAACCGGGACCCACAATGAGCAGTTCTTC CASSQTGTHNEQFF
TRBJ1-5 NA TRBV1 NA TGCACCAGCAGCGGGAATACCGGTGCGGGGGCTGATCAGCCCCAGCATTTT CTSSGNTGAGADQPQHF
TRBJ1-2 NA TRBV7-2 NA TGTGCCAGCAGCTTACAGCAGGACGGAAACTATGGCTACACCTTC CASSLQQDGNYGYTF
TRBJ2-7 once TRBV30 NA TGTGCCTGGAGTGCAGAGGGCTCCTACGAGCAGTACTTC CAWSAEGSYEQYF
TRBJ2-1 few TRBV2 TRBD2 TGTGCCAGCACGACTAGCGGGAGATACAATGAGCAGTTCTTC CASTTSGRYNEQFF
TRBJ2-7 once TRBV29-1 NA TGCAGCGCTGGCGGTAACTACGAGCAGTACTTC CSAGGNYEQYF
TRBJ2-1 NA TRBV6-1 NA TGTGCCAGCAAATTTGCCCCCGACAATGAGCAGTTCTTC CASKFAPDNEQFF
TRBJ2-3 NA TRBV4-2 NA TGTGCCAGCAGCCAAGCCATTGGGGCTGCAGATACGCAGTATTTT CASSQAIGAADTQYF
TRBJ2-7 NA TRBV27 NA TGTGCCAGCAGTGCTAAACAGGGTTACCCCACCTACGAGCAGTACTTC CASSAKQGYPTYEQYF
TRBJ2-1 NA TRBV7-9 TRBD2 TGTGCCAGCAGTCTCCCAGCGGGAGGGTTACGCGATGAGCAGTTCTTC CASSLPAGGLRDEQFF
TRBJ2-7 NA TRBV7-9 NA TGTGCCAGCAGCCCAGGGTCGGTAAGGTACTACGAGCAGTACTTC CASSPGSVRYYEQYF
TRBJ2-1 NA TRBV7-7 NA TGTGCTAGCAGCTACAGGGCCAGCTCCTACAATGAGCAGTTCTTC CASSYRASSYNEQFF
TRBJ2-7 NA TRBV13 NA TGTGCCAGCAGCTTAGGCCGGGGGCTCTCCTACGAGCAGTACTTC CASSLGRGLSYEQYF
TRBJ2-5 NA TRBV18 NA TGTGCCAGCTCACCTTACCAAGAGACCCAGTACTTC CASSPYQETQYF
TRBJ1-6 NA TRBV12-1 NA TGTGCCAGCAGCTTTGCCCATGACAGGGGGCGCAGGTCACCCCTCCACTTT CASSFAHDRGRRSPLHF
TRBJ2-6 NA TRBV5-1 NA TGCGCCAGCAGTGGCAGTGGCCTAAAGAGCTCTGGGGCCAACGTCCTGACTTTC CASSGSGLKSSGANVLTF
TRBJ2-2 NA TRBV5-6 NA TGTGCCAGCAGGGAAGGACAGAACACCGGGGAGCTGTTTTTT CASREGQNTGELFF